This T cell receptor beta chain was profiled in a study of CD8 T cells in Susac syndrome. RNA amounts of roughly 0.45 to 1 ug underwent reverse transcription with random hexamers. TCRdb used MiXCR to reprocess the immunoSEQ multiplex PCR reads, holding one entry per CDR3 protein. The sample lists about 200,000 distinct CDR3 sequences, approximately 95% occurring once. A note on this clonotype: No antigen is known for it.

Broader study findings: Acknowledgment was made by the study that its TCR sequencing and HLA analysis involved a relatively small number of individuals.

The CDR3 consists of 14 residues. V lost 5 bases and J lost 8, with 16 bases in between. In germline, CDR1 is SGHTA, CDR2 FQGTGA. Sequenced sample: CD4+ T cells from PBMCs. The receptor was derived from a human donor in good health. J is TRBJ2-1 and V is TRBV7-3, with D perhaps given as TRBD1 or TRBD2 (5 bases each). The CDR3 loop reads CASSTGTGWDEQFF. The CDR3 DNA is TGTGCCAGCAGCACGGGGACGGGCTGGGATGAGCAGTTCTTC.